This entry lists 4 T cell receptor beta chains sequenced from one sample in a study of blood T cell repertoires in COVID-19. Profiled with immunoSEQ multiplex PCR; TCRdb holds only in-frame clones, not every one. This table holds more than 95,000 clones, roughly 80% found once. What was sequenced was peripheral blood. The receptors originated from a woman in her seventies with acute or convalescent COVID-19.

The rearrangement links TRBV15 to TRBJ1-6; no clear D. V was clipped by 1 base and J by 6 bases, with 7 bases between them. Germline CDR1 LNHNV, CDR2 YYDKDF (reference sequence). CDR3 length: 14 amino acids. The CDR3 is CATSRVGPNSPLHF. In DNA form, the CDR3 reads TGTGCCACCAGCAGAGTGGGCCCTAATTCACCCCTCCACTTT. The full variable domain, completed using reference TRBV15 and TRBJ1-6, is DAMVIQNPRYQVTQFGKPVTLSCSQTLNHNVMYWYQQKSSQAPKLLFHYYDKDFNNEADTPDNFQSRRPNTSFCFLDIRSPGLGDTAMYLCATSRVGPNSPLHFGNGTRLTVT.

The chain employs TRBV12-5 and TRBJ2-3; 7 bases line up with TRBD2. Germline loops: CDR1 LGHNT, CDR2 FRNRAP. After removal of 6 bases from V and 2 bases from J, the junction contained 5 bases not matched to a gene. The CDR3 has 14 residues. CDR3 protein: CASGTGGTTDTQYF. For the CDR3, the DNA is TGTGCTAGTGGGACGGGGGGAACCACAGATACGCAGTATTTT.

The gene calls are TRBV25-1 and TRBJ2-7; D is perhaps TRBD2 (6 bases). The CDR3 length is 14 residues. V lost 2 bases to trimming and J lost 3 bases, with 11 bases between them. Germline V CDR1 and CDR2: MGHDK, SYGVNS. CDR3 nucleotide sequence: TGTGCCAGCAGTGAAGTGGGAGGTGGCTACGAGCAGTACTTC. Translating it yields CASSEVGGGYEQYF.

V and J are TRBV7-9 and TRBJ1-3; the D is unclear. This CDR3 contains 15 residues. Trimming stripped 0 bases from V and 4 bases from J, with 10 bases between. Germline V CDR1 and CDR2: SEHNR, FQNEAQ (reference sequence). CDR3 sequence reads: CASSLALSRGNTIYF. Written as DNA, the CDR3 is TGTGCCAGCAGCTTAGCGCTATCCAGGGGAAACACCATATATTTT.